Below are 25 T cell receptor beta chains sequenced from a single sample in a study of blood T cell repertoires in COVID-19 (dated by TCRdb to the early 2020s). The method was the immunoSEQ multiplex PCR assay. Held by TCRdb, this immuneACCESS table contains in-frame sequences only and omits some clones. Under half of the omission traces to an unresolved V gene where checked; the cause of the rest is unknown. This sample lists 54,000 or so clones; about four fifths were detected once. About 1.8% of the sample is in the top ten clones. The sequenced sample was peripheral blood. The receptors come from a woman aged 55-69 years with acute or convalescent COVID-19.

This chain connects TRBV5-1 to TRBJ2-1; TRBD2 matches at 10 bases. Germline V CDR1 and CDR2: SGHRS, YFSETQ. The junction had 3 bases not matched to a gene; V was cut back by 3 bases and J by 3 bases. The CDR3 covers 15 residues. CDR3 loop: CASSSRTSGYNEQFF. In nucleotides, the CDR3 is TGCGCCAGCAGCTCGAGGACTAGCGGCTACAATGAGCAGTTCTTC.

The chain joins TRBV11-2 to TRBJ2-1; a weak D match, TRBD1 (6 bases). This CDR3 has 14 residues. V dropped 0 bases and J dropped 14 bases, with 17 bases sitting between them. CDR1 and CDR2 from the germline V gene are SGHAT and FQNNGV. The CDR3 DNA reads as TGTGCCAGCAGCTTAGACGAGACAGGATTGAGAGAGTTCTTC. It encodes CASSLDETGLREFF.

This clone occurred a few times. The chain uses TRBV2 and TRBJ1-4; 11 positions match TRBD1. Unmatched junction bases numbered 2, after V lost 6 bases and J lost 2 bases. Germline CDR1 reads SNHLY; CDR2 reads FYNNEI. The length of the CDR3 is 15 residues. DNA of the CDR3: TGTGCCAGCAGGGACAGGGGGCGCACTAATGAAAAACTGTTTTTT. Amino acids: CASRDRGRTNEKLFF. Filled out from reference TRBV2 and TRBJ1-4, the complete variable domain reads EPEVTQTPSHQVTQMGQEVILRCVPISNHLYFYWYRQILGQKVEFLVSFYNNEISEKSEIFDDQFSVERPDGSNFTLKIRSTKLEDSAMYFCASRDRGRTNEKLFFGSGTQLSVL.

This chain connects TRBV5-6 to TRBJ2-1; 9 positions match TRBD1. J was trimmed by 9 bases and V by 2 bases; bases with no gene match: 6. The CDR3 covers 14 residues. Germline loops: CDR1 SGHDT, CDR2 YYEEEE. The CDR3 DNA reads TGTGCCAGCAGCTTCCGGGACAGGGTCGGTGAGCAGTTCTTC. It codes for CASSFRDRVGEQFF.

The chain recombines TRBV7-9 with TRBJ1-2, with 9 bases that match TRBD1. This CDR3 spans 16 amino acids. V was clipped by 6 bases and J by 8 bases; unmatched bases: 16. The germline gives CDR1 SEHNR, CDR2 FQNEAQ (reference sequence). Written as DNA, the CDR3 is TGTGCCAGCAGTACCGGGACAGGGTTTCGCCTGGGGGGCTACACCTTC. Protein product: CASSTGTGFRLGGYTF.

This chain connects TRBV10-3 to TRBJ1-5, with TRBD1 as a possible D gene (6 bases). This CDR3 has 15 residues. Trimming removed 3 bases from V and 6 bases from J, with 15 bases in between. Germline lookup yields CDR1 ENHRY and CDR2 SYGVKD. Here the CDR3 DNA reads TGTGCCATCAGTGACGGGGGGGTAGGGGGTCAGCCCCAGCATTTT. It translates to CAISDGGVGGQPQHF.

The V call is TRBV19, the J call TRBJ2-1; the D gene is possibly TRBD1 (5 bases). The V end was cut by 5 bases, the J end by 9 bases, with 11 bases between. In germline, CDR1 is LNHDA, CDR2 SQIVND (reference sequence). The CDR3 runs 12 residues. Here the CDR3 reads CASSVRESEQFF. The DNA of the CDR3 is TGTGCCAGTAGTGTCAGGGAATCTGAGCAGTTCTTC.

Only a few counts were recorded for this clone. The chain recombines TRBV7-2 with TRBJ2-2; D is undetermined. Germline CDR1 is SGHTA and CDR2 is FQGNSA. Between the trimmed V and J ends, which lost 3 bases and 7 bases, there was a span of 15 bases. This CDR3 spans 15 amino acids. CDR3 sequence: CASSLYQSDGGELFF. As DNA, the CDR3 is TGTGCCAGCAGCTTGTATCAGTCCGATGGCGGGGAGCTGTTTTTT.

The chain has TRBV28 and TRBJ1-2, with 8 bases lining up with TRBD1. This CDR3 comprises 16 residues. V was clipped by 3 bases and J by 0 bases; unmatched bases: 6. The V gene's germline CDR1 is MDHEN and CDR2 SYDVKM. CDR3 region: CASSFRDRSTNYGYTF. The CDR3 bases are TGTGCCAGCAGTTTCCGGGACAGGTCTACTAACTATGGCTACACCTTC.

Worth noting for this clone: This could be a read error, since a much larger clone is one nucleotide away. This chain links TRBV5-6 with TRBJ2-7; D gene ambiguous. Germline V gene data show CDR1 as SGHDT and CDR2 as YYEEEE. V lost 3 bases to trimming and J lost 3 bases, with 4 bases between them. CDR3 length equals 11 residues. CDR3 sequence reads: CASSSFYEQYF. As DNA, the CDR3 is TGTGCCAGCAGCTCTTTCTACGAGCAGTACTTC. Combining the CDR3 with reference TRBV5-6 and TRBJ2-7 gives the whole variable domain DAGVTQSPTHLIKTRGQQVTLRCSPKSGHDTVSWYQQALGQGPQFIFQYYEEEERQRGNFPDRFSGHQFPNYSSELNVNALLLGDSALYLCASSSFYEQYFGPGTRLTVT.

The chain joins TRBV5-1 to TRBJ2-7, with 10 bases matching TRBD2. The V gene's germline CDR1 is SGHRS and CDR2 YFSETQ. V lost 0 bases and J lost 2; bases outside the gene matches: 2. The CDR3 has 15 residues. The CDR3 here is CASSLALAGAYEQYF. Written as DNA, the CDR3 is TGCGCCAGCAGCTTGGCCCTAGCGGGGGCCTACGAGCAGTACTTC.

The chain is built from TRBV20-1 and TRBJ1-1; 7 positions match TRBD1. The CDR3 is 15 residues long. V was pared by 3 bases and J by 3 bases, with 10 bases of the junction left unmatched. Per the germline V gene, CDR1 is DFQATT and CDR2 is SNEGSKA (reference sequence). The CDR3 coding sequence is TGCAGTGCTAGTCGACAGGGAAGAGCCTACACTGAAGCTTTCTTT. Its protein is CSASRQGRAYTEAFF.

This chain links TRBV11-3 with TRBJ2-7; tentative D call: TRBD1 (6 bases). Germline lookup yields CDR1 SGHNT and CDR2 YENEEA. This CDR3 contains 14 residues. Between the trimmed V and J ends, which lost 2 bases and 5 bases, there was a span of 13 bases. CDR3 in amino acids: CASSLMGADNEQYF. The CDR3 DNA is TGTGCCAGCAGCTTAATGGGGGCTGACAACGAGCAGTACTTC.

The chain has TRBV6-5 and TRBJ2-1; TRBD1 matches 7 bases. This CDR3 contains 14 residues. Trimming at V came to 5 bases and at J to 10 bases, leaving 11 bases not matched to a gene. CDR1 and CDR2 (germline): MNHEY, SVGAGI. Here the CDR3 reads CASSLERGPAEQFF. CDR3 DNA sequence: TGTGCCAGCAGTCTCGAAAGGGGGCCGGCGGAGCAGTTCTTC.

CDR3 region: CASSVQASTDTQYF. The DNA of the CDR3 is TGCGCCAGCAGCGTACAAGCGAGCACAGATACGCAGTATTTT. J is TRBJ2-3 and V is TRBV5-1; D remains ambiguous. This CDR3 contains 14 residues. Trimming stripped 4 bases from V and 0 bases from J, with 9 bases between. The germline V gene encodes CDR1 SGHRS and CDR2 YFSETQ.

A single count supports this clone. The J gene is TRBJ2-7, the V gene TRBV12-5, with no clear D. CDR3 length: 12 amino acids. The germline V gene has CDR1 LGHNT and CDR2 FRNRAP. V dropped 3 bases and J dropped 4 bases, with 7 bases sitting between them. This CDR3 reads CASGFSLYEQYF. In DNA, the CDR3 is TGTGCTAGTGGTTTTTCCCTTTACGAGCAGTACTTC.

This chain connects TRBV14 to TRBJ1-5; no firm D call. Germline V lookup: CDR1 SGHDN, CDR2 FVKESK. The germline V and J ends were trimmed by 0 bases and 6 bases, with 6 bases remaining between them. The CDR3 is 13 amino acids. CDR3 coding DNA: TGTGCCAGCAGCCAAGATCGCGGTCAGCCCCAGCATTTT. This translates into CASSQDRGQPQHF.

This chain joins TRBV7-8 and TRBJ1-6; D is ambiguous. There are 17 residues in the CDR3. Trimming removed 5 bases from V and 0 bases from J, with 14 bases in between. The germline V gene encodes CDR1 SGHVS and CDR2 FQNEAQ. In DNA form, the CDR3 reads TGTGCCAGCAGCCCCGGGGAGCCGGGCTCCTATAATTCACCCCTCCACTTT. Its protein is CASSPGEPGSYNSPLHF.

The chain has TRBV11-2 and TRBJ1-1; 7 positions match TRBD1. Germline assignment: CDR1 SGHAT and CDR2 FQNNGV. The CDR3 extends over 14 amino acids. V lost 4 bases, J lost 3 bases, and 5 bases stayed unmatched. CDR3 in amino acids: CASSSTGVHTEAFF. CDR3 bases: TGTGCCAGCAGCTCCACAGGGGTTCACACTGAAGCTTTCTTT.

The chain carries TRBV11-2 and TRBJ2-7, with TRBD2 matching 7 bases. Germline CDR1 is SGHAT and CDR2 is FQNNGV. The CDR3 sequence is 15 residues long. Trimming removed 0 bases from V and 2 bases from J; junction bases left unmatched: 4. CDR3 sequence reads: CASSLDGLAAYEQYF. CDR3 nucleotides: TGTGCCAGCAGCTTAGATGGGCTAGCGGCCTACGAGCAGTACTTC.

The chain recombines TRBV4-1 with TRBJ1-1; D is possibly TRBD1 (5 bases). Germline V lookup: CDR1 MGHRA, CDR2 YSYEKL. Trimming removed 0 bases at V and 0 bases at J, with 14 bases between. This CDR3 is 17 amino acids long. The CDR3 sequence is CASSQDLAGFMNTEAFF. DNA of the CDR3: TGCGCCAGCAGCCAAGATTTGGCAGGGTTTATGAACACTGAAGCTTTCTTT.

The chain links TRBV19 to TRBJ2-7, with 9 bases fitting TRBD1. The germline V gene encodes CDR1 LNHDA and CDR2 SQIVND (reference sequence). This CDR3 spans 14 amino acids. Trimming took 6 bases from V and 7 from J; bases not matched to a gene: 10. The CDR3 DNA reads TGTGCCAGTAGAGAACAGGGGGCGAGGAGAGAGCAGTACTTC. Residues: CASREQGARREQYF.

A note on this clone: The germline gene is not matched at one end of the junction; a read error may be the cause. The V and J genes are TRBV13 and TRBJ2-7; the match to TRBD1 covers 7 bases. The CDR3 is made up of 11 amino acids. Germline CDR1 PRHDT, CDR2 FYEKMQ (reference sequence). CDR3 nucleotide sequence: TGTGCCAGCAGCTTAGGGGGACAGTCTTCCTTC. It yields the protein CASSLGGQSSF.

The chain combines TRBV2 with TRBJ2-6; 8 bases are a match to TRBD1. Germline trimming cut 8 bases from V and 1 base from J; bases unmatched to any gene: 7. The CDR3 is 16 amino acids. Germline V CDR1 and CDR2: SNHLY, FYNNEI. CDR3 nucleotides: TGTGCCAGCGGACCGTACAGGGGGTCTGGGGCCAACGTCCTGACTTTC. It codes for CASGPYRGSGANVLTF.

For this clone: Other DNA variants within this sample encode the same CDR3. The CDR3 sequence is CASSVEGQGNTEAFF. DNA of the CDR3: TGTGCCAGCAGCGTAGAAGGGCAGGGGAACACTGAAGCTTTCTTT. This chain joins TRBV9 and TRBJ1-1; a possible D gene is TRBD1 (5 bases). The CDR3 length is 15 residues. CDR1 and CDR2 from the germline V gene are SGDLS and YYNGEE. Between the trimmed V and J ends, which lost 0 bases and 1 base, there was a span of 10 bases.